This T cell receptor beta chain was sequenced during a study of OX40 agonist ivuxolimab in advanced cancers. Across the whole study: Ivuxolimab was administered intravenously to patients at 0.01 to 10 mg/kg every 2 weeks. A partial response was reached by three patients: one with hepatocellular carcinoma and two with cutaneous melanoma.

Profiled with immunoSEQ multiplex PCR; TCRdb holds only in-frame clones, not every one. The sample lists 10,000 or so clones; approximately 70% were seen once. The V gene's germline CDR1 is MNHEY and CDR2 SVGAGI. Trimming stripped 6 bases from V and 5 bases from J, with 10 bases between. This CDR3 comprises 12 residues. Study results and limitations: It was also the case that some nonresponders had low normalized T-cell clonal expansion. It was not determined which antigens were specifically recognized by the peripheral T cells that had undergone clonal expansion.

Of note for this clone: What it binds is not known.

The sequencing here drew on CD4+ or CD8+ T cells sorted from blood, taken in a trial of the OX40 agonist ivuxolimab. The chain uses TRBV6-5 and TRBJ2-5; D is undetermined. The clonotype was recovered from an adult with an advanced solid tumor such as melanoma, head and neck, liver or kidney cancer. The CDR3 coding sequence is TGTGCCAGCAGCCTAACCTTGGAGACCCAGTACTTC. Protein sequence: CASSLTLETQYF.